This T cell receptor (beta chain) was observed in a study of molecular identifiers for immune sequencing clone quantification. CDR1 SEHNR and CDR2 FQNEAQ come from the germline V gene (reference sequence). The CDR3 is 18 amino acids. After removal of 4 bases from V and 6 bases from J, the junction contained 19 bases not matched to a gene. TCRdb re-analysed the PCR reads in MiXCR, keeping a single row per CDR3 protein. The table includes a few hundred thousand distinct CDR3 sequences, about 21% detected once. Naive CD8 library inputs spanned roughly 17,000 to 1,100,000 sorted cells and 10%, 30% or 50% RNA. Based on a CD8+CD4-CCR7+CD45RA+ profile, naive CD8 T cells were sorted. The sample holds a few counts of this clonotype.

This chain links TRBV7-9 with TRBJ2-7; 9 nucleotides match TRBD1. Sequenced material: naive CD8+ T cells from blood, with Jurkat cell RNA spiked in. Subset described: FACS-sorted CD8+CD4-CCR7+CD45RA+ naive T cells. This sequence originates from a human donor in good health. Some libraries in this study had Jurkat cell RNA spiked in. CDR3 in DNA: TGTGCCAGCAGCTCGCCAACGACAGCCGGGACAGGGTTGGTCGAGCAGTACTTC. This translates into CASSSPTTAGTGLVEQYF.